This T cell receptor (beta chain) is from a study of blood T cell repertoires in COVID-19. At the level of the study: The samples span acute and convalescent COVID-19 from the United States, Italy and Spain.

V was clipped by 4 bases and J by 1 base, with 6 bases between them. CDR1 is KGHDR and CDR2 is SFDVKD in the germline V gene. There are 13 residues in the CDR3. Sequencing used immunoSEQ multiplex PCR; TCRdb keeps in-frame clones, though not all of them. The sample records tens of thousands of clones, about nine tenths being singletons. The origin of this receptor is a man between 60 and 75 years old with COVID-19, enrolled during active disease. Sequencing input: peripheral blood. The gene calls are TRBV24-1 and TRBJ1-1, with no clear D. DNA for the CDR3: TGTGCCACCAGTGACTACAGGAACACTGAAGCTTTCTTT. The encoded protein is CATSDYRNTEAFF.